This TCR beta chain was identified during a study of identifying expanded T cells in peripheral blood. TCRdb keeps only in-frame clones here, not all; method: immunoSEQ multiplex PCR. The data hold around 100,000 clones, with around 89% observed a single time. A remark on this clone: The antigen is not known.

General observations from the study: Over about two and four weeks, about 15 and 18 clones changed, versus roughly 1.2 between replicates.

This CDR3 has 14 residues. Looked up from germline, CDR1 is SGHTA and CDR2 is FQGNSA. Trimming at V came to 4 bases and at J to 6 bases, leaving 4 bases not matched to a gene. During the collection period, no donor immune events like infections were recorded. The chain links TRBV7-2 to TRBJ2-7, with 12 bases aligning to TRBD2. The origin of this receptor is a person between 18 and 75 years old in good health. Sample: blood. As DNA, the CDR3 is TGTGCCAGCAGCTGGTCTAGCGGGGGGGGCGAGCAGTACTTC. The encoded protein is CASSWSSGGGEQYF.